This TCR beta chain was observed in a study of blood T cell repertoires in COVID-19. CDR3 length: 15 residues. V was shortened by 4 bases and J by 2 bases, with 16 bases between the two germline ends. CDR1 is SGHDT and CDR2 is YYEEEE in the germline V gene. Generated by immunoSEQ multiplex PCR, the TCRdb table keeps only in-frame clones and is missing some. The sample shows roughly 70,000 clones, nearly 80% of them seen only once. This clone was seen many times. V usage is TRBV5-6 and J usage is TRBJ2-7; TRBD1 is a possible D gene (6 bases). The source is a woman aged 60-75 years with acute or convalescent COVID-19. The sequenced material came from peripheral blood. The DNA of the CDR3 is TGTGCCAGCAGCCTCGGGACACGAGGTCCCTACGAGCAGTACTTC. This encodes CASSLGTRGPYEQYF.